The 16 T cell receptor beta chains below were found in one sample sequenced in a study of T cell repertoires in cytomegalovirus infection. No cognate antigen is known for these TCRs. A single record per CDR3 protein comes from TCRdb applying MiXCR to the reads. In the table there are 450,000 to 600,000 distinct CDR3 sequences, roughly a third of which are singletons. Here the sequenced sample was cultured PBMCs, taken from culture after CMV antigen stimulation. The receptors shown here come from a human donor in good health (CMV status not recorded). Some clones in this sample may be carry-over from other donors' samples.

The chain uses TRBV28 and TRBJ2-5; 10 nucleotides agree with TRBD2. Germline V lookup: CDR1 MDHEN, CDR2 SYDVKM. Trimming cost V 5 bases and J 1 base; bases outside gene matches: 7. This CDR3 has 16 amino acids. CDR3 amino acids: CASSIPSGSGQETQYF. Here the CDR3 DNA reads TGTGCCAGCAGTATACCTAGCGGGAGTGGCCAAGAGACCCAGTACTTC.

V and J are TRBV19 and TRBJ1-4; D remains ambiguous. The length of the CDR3 is 13 residues. Trimming pared 1 base from V and 8 bases from J, leaving 8 bases between. Germline values: CDR1 LNHDA, CDR2 SQIVND (reference sequence). In nucleotides, the CDR3 is TGTGCCAGTAGTATAGTGGCAGGAGAAAAACTGTTTTTT. Its translation is CASSIVAGEKLFF.

This clonotype was counted between two and nine times. This rearrangement joins TRBV4-3 to TRBJ2-5, with D perhaps assigned TRBD1 or TRBD2 (5 bases each). The germline V gene encodes CDR1 LGHNA and CDR2 YSLEER. This CDR3 has 17 amino acids. V lost 0 bases and J 4 bases, leaving 18 bases between the germline ends. The CDR3 sequence: CASSQDIGKGWSETQYF. The CDR3 nucleotides are TGCGCCAGCAGCCAAGATATCGGGAAGGGGTGGTCAGAGACCCAGTACTTC.

The chain combines TRBV7-9 with TRBJ2-1; TRBD1 agrees at 9 bases. The CDR3 runs 13 residues. Germline CDR1 is SEHNR and CDR2 is FQNEAQ (reference sequence). The V gene end was trimmed by 5 bases and the J gene end by 9 bases; junction bases not matched to a gene: 5. The CDR3 bases are TGTGCCAGCAGCAAGGACAGGGGAGCTGAGCAGTTCTTC. Amino acids: CASSKDRGAEQFF.

This clonotype turned up a few times. The chain couples TRBV7-2 to TRBJ1-3; D is perhaps TRBD1 (6 bases). V was clipped by 5 bases and J by 1 base, with 18 bases between them. This CDR3 has 17 residues. Germline V CDR1 and CDR2: SGHTA, FQGNSA. The CDR3 loop is CASSPYPTGKSGNTIYF. The CDR3 DNA sequence: TGTGCCAGCAGCCCTTACCCGACAGGAAAATCTGGAAACACCATATATTTT. The complete variable domain, with remaining parts taken from reference TRBV7-2 and TRBJ1-3, reads GAGVSQSPSNKVTEKGKDVELRCDPISGHTALYWYRQSLGQGLEFLIYFQGNSAPDKSGLPSDRFSAERTGGSVSTLTIQRTQQEDSAVYLCASSPYPTGKSGNTIYFGEGSWLTVV.

The V and J genes are TRBV7-8 and TRBJ2-7, with 10 positions matching TRBD2. Unmatched junction bases numbered 6, after V lost 3 bases and J lost 1 base. This CDR3 spans 16 amino acids. In germline, CDR1 is SGHVS, CDR2 FQNEAQ. CDR3 in amino acids: CASSFATSGISYEQYV. The DNA of the CDR3 is TGTGCCAGCAGCTTCGCTACTAGCGGGATTTCCTACGAGCAGTACGTC.

This clonotype showed up just a few times. The V gene is TRBV7-2, the J gene TRBJ2-5; the D is unclear. In germline, CDR1 is SGHTA, CDR2 FQGNSA. V was trimmed by 4 bases and J by 4 bases, leaving 13 bases between them. This CDR3 is built from 14 residues. This CDR3 is CASSSNYDLETQYF. In DNA, the CDR3 is TGTGCCAGCAGCTCTAACTATGACCTAGAGACCCAGTACTTC.

In its sample, this clonotype was seen a few times. The V and J genes are TRBV7-2 and TRBJ1-6, with D perhaps TRBD1 (5 bases). The CDR3 runs to 18 residues. Trimming cost V 4 bases and J 8 bases, with 24 bases left between them. Germline CDR1 reads SGHTA; CDR2 reads FQGNSA. In DNA form, the CDR3 reads TGTGCCAGCAGCTCGCCCATTTGGAGGGGTAAGGTCGATTCACCCCTCCACTTT. Amino acids: CASSSPIWRGKVDSPLHF.

This clonotype came up once. V is TRBV5-6 and J is TRBJ2-7; D not resolved. Germline CDR1 reads SGHDT; CDR2 reads YYEEEE. With 0 bases removed from V and 3 bases from J, the gap between germline ends came to 10 bases. The CDR3 sequence is 14 residues long. The CDR3 region is CASSLGRLDYEQYV. The CDR3, as DNA: TGTGCCAGCAGCTTGGGTCGGCTTGACTACGAGCAGTACGTC.

This clonotype was counted a few times. At one of its ends the junction is not consistent with the germline gene, which may arise from a read error. The chain carries TRBV6-2 or TRBV6-3 and TRBJ2-5; 13 bases align to TRBD2. Germline assignment: CDR1 MNHEY and CDR2 SVGEGT. The CDR3 consists of 14 residues. The CDR3, as DNA: TGTGCCTGCAGACTAGCGGGAGGATTGGAGACCCAGTACTTC. Amino acid sequence: CACRLAGGLETQYF.

This clonotype was counted between two and nine times. The chain employs TRBV7-2 and TRBJ1-2; tentatively, D is TRBD1 (5 bases). The CDR3 has 13 amino acids. The V and J ends lost 1 base and 4 bases respectively, with 7 bases between them. CDR1 and CDR2 (germline): SGHTA, FQGNSA. This chain's CDR3 is CASSLGQRYGYTF. The CDR3 nucleotides read TGTGCCAGCAGCTTAGGACAGCGCTATGGCTACACCTTC. Variable domain in full (rest from reference TRBV7-2 and TRBJ1-2): GAGVSQSPSNKVTEKGKDVELRCDPISGHTALYWYRQSLGQGLEFLIYFQGNSAPDKSGLPSDRFSAERTGGSVSTLTIQRTQQEDSAVYLCASSLGQRYGYTFGSGTRLTVV.

This clonotype has at least ten counts. The rearrangement joins TRBV7-2 to TRBJ2-3; D not certain. The V end lost 5 bases, the J end lost 2 bases, and 5 bases lay between the germline ends. There are 12 residues in the CDR3. CDR1 and CDR2 from the germline V gene are SGHTA and FQGNSA. CDR3 DNA sequence: TGTGCCAGCAGCCGATACACAGATACGCAGTATTTT. Amino acids: CASSRYTDTQYF.

This chain joins TRBV7-2 and TRBJ2-7; D is perhaps TRBD2 (6 bases). This CDR3 is built from 14 residues. Per germline, CDR1 SGHTA and CDR2 FQGNSA. Between the trimmed V and J ends, which lost 4 bases and 2 bases, there was a span of 12 bases. For the CDR3, the DNA is TGTGCCAGCAGCTCCCGTAGCGGACCCTACGAGCAGTACGTC. It is translated as CASSSRSGPYEQYV.

This clonotype was seen only a few times. This chain joins TRBV4-1 and TRBJ1-2; a possible D gene is TRBD1 (5 bases). The CDR3 covers 15 residues. Deletions cut 3 bases from V and 8 bases from J, with 19 bases between. In germline, CDR1 is MGHRA, CDR2 YSYEKL. The CDR3 loop is CASSQLRRGVQGYTF. The CDR3 DNA follows: TGCGCCAGCAGCCAGTTACGCCGGGGGGTCCAAGGCTACACCTTC.

To note about this clonotype: The junction and the germline gene differ at one end; a read error may be behind it. J is TRBJ1-5 and V is TRBV27; D is uncertain. Per germline, CDR1 MNHEY and CDR2 SMNVEV (reference sequence). The CDR3 loop spans 12 amino acids. The chain's CDR3 is CTSSFIDQPQHF. The CDR3 bases are TGTACCAGCAGTTTTATCGATCAGCCCCAGCATTTT.

The chain has TRBV5-1 and TRBJ2-4; D may be TRBD1 or TRBD2 (6 bases each). Trimming took 2 bases from V and 3 from J, leaving 12 bases between them. The germline CDR1 and CDR2 sequences are SGHRS and YFSETQ. CDR3 length equals 15 residues. The CDR3 loop reads CASSLLGGYKNIQYF. In DNA, the CDR3 is TGCGCCAGCAGCTTATTGGGGGGCTACAAAAACATTCAGTACTTC.